Listed here is a single T cell receptor beta chain. The data are from a study of shared T cell receptors in the human thymus. This table comes from immunoSEQ multiplex PCR, and its TCRdb copy is limited to in-frame clones, with some not included. The sample lists some 700,000 clones; 70% to 90% were seen once. V dropped 4 bases and J dropped 6 bases, with 12 bases sitting between them. CDR1 and CDR2 from the germline V gene are SEHNR and FQNEAQ (reference sequence). The CDR3 has 13 amino acids. This sample also appeared in a second study, on human thymus T cells. From that second work: Resections from corrective heart surgery provided thymus tissue. In thymic and blood repertoires alike, V and J usage looked biased.

Sequences were obtained from thymocytes. The source is a girl under two years old with a congenital heart defect. This rearrangement joins TRBV7-9 to TRBJ1-1; D is unresolved. The CDR3 region is CASSWTRAAEAFF. CDR3 nucleotides: TGTGCCAGCAGCTGGACGAGGGCCGCTGAAGCTTTCTTT. The full variable domain, completed using reference TRBV7-9 and TRBJ1-1, is DTGVSQNPRHKITKRGQNVTFRCDPISEHNRLYWYRQTLGQGPEFLTYFQNEAQLEKSRLLSDRFSAERPKGSFSTLEIQRTEQGDSAMYLCASSWTRAAEAFFGQGTRLTVV.